A single TCR beta chain is shown here with its context. The antigen remains unidentified. As defined, naive CD8 cells were CD45RO-negative and positively selected for CCR7, with terminally differentiated effector memory CD45RA+ cells excluded. Assay: immunoSEQ multiplex PCR; the TCRdb copy retains only in-frame clones and omits some. The sample holds some 2.1 million clones; 93% are singletons and the top ten take under 2%. This sample is drawn from a study of shared clonotypes between healthy human individuals. Whole-study results and caveats: Memory subsets had estimated richness that was generally smaller than that of naive subsets.

Between the trimmed V and J ends, which lost 3 bases and 7 bases, there was a span of 15 bases. Germline CDR1 and CDR2: MNHNS and SASEGT. The CDR3 runs 14 residues. The receptor's source is a man between 18 and 29 years old in good health. Some clones in this sample may be carry-over from other donors' samples. Sequencing input: naive CD8+ T cells from PBMCs. The chain joins TRBV6-1 to TRBJ1-2; D gene uncertain. DNA for the CDR3: TGTGCCAGCAGTGATACGGTTGGAAGTCTTGGCTACACCTTC. It yields the protein CASSDTVGSLGYTF.